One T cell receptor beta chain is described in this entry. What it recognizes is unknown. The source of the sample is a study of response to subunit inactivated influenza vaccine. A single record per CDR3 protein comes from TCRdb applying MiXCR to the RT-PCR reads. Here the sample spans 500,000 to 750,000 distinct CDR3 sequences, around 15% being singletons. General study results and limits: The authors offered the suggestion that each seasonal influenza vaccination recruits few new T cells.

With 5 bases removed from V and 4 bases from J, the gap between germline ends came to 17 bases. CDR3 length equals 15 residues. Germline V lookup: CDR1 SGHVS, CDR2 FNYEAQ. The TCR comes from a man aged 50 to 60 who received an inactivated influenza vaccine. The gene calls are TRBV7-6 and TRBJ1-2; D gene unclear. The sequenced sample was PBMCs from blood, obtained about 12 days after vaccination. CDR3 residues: CASSQMFGSTYGYTF. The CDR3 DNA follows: TGTGCCAGCAGCCAAATGTTTGGATCTACCTATGGCTACACCTTC.